Listed here are 3 T cell receptor beta chains from one sample, sequenced in a study of early T cells in non-severe SARS-CoV-2 infection. TCRdb itself ran the 5' RACE reads through MiXCR, one entry per CDR3 protein. This sample has around 28,000 distinct CDR3 sequences, with about 5.7% found just once. Sequenced input: whole blood. These receptor sequences come from an adult who was a healthcare worker with PCR-confirmed SARS-CoV-2 infection or an uninfected control (not recorded which).

This clonotype was picked up many times. V usage is TRBV6-1 and J usage is TRBJ1-4; D uncertain. Germline CDR1 reads MNHNS; CDR2 reads SASEGT. The V end lost 6 bases, the J end lost 0 bases, and 14 bases lay between the germline ends. CDR3 size: 16 residues. The CDR3 reads CASSVKNRATNEKLFF. The CDR3 coding sequence is TGTGCCAGCAGCGTAAAAAACAGAGCAACTAATGAAAAACTGTTTTTT.

This clonotype has at least ten counts. The rearrangement links TRBV20-1 to TRBJ1-1, with D possibly being TRBD1 (6 bases). Trimming stripped 8 bases from V and 5 bases from J, with 15 bases between. This CDR3 is built from 12 residues. CDR1 is DFQATT and CDR2 is SNEGSKA in the germline V gene (reference sequence). CDR3 in DNA: TGCAGTACCCAACAGGGTATGACTGAAGCTTTCTTT. This codes for CSTQQGMTEAFF.

The rearrangement uses TRBV7-3 and TRBJ2-1; D uncertain. The CDR3 consists of 13 residues. V gave up 0 bases and J gave up 6 bases, with 6 bases separating them. From germline, CDR1 is SGHTA and CDR2 FQGTGA. This CDR3 reads CASSLTHSNEQFF. The DNA for the CDR3 is TGTGCCAGCAGCTTAACACATAGCAATGAGCAGTTCTTC.